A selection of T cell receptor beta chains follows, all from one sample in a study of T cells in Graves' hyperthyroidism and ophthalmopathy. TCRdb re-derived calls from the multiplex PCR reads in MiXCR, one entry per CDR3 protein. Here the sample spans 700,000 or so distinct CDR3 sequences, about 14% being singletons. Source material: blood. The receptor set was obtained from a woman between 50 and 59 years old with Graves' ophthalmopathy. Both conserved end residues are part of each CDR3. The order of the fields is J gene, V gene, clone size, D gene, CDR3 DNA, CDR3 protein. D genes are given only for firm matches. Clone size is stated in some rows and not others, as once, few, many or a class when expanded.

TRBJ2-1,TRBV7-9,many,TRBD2,TGTGCCAGCAGCTTAGAACTAGCGGGAGGGCCTGATGAGCAGTTCTTC,CASSLELAGGPDEQFF
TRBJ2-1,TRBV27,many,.,TGTGCCAGCAGTTTGCGTACCAAAACAGGCAATGAGCAGTTCTTC,CASSLRTKTGNEQFF
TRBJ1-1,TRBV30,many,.,TGTGCCTGGAGCTACCCTCCCAACACTGAAGCTTTCTTT,CAWSYPPNTEAFF
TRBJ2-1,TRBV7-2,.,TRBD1,TGTGCCAGCAGGGAGCAAGCGGGACAGGGATTCAATGAGCAGTTCTTC,CASREQAGQGFNEQFF
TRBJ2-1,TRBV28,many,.,TGTGCCAGCAGTTTGGCCTACAATGAGCAGTTCTTC,CASSLAYNEQFF
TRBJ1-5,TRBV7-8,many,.,TGTGCCAGCAGCAGAAATACGGGACACCTTAGCAATCAGCCCCAGCATTTT,CASSRNTGHLSNQPQHF
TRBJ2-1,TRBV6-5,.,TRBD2,TGTGCCAGCAGTTACGTCGGGGGGGACAATGAGCAGTTCTTC,CASSYVGGDNEQFF
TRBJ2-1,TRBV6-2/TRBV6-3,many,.,TGTGCCAGCTCAAGCGGACCCTACAATGAGCAGTTCTTC,CASSSGPYNEQFF
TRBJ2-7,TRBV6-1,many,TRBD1,TGTGCCAGCAGTTATACGGGACAGAACTACGAGCAGTACTTC,CASSYTGQNYEQYF
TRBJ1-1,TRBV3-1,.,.,TGTGCCAGCAGCCTAGAGCGGCGCACTGAAGCTTTCTTT,CASSLERRTEAFF
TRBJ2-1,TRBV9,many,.,TGTGCCAGCAGCGTAGATGGTAGCGGTTACAATGAGCAGTTCTTC,CASSVDGSGYNEQFF
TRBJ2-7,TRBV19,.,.,TGTGCCACCGGGACATACGAGCAGTACTTC,CATGTYEQYF
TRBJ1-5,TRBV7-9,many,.,TGTGCCAGCAGCTTAGGGGGGGGAGGTCAGCCCCAGCATTTT,CASSLGGGGQPQHF
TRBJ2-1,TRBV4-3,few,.,TGCGCCAGCAGCCAAGATTCTGGCCCGTACAATGAGCAGTTCTTC,CASSQDSGPYNEQFF
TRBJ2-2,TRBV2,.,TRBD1,TGTGCCAGCAGTGGCCCGGGTGGACAGGGGGGCACCGGGGAGCTGTTTTTT,CASSGPGGQGGTGELFF